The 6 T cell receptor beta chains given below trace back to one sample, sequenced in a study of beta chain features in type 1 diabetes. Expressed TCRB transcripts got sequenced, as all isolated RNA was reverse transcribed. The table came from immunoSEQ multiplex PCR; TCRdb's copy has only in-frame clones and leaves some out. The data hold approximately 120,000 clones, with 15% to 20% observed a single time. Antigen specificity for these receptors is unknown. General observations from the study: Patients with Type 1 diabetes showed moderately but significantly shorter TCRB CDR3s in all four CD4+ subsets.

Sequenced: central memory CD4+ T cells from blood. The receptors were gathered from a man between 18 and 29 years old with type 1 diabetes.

The CDR3 DNA follows: TGTGCCAGCAGCGTTCTCTCCGGAACCTACAATGAGCAGTTCTTC. Translated: CASSVLSGTYNEQFF. The genes are TRBV9 and TRBJ2-1; D is uncertain. The CDR3 sequence is 15 residues long. V was trimmed by 2 bases and J by 2 bases, leaving 11 bases between them. The germline V gene has CDR1 SGDLS and CDR2 YYNGEE. Full variable domain (outside the CDR3, taken from reference TRBV9 and TRBJ2-1): DSGVTQTPKHLITATGQRVTLRCSPRSGDLSVYWYQQSLDQGLQFLIQYYNGEERAKGNILERFSAQQFPDLHSELNLSSLELGDSALYFCASSVLSGTYNEQFFGPGTRLTVL.

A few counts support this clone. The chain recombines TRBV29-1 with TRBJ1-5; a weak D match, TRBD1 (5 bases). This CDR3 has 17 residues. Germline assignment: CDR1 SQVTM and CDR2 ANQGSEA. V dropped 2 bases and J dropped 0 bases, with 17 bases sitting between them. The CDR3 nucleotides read TGCAGCGTTGAACTAGTGACAGCGGGCAATAGCAATCAGCCCCAGCATTTT. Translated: CSVELVTAGNSNQPQHF.

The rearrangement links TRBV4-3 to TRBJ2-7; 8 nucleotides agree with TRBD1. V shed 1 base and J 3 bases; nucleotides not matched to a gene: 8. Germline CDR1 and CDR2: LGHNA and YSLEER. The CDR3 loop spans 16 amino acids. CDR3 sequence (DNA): TGCGCCAGCAGCCAAGGGACAGGGTCAGGAGGCTACGAGCAGTACTTC. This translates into CASSQGTGSGGYEQYF.

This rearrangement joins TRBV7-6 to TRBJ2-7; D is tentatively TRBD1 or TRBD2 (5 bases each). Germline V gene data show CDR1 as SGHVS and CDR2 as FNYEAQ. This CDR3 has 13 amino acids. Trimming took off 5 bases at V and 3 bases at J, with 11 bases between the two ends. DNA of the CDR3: TGTGCCAGCAGCCCCCGGGGCGTCTACGAGCAGTACTTC. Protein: CASSPRGVYEQYF.

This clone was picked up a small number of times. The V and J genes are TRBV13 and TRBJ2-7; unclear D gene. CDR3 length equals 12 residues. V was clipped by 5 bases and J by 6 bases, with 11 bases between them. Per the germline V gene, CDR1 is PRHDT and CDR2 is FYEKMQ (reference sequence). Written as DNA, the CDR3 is TGTGCCAGCAGCCCGAGGACCTCCGAGCAGTACTTC. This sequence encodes CASSPRTSEQYF.

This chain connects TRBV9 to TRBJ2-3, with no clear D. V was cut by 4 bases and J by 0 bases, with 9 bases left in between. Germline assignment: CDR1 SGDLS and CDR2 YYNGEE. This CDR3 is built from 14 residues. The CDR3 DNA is TGTGCCAGCAGCACGACCTTTAGCACAGATACGCAGTATTTT. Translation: CASSTTFSTDTQYF.